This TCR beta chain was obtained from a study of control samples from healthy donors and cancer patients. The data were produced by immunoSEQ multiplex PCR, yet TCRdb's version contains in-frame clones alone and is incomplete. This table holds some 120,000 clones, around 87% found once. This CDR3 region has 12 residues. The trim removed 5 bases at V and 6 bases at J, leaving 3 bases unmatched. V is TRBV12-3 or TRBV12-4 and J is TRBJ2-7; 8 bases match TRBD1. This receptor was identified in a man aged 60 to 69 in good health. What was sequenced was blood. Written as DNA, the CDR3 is TGTGCCAGCAGTGCGACAGGGGTCGAGCAGTACTTC. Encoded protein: CASSATGVEQYF.